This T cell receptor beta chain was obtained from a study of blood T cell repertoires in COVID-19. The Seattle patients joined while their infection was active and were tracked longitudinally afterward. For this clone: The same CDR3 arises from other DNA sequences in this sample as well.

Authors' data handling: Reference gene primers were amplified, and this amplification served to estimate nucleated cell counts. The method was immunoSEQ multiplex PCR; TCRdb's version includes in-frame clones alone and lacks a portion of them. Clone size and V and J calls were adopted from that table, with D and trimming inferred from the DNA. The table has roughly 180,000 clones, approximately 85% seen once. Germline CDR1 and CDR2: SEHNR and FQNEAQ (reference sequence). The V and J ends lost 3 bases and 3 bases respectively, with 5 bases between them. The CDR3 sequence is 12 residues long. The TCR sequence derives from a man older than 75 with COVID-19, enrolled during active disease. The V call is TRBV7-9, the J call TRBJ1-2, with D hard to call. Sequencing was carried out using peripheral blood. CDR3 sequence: CASSLADYGYTF. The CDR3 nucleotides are TGTGCCAGCAGCTTGGCGGACTATGGCTACACCTTC. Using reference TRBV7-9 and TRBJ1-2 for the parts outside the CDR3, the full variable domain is DTGVSQNPRHKITKRGQNVTFRCDPISEHNRLYWYRQTLGQGPEFLTYFQNEAQLEKSRLLSDRFSAERPKGSFSTLEIQRTEQGDSAMYLCASSLADYGYTFGSGTRLTVV.